This T cell receptor beta chain was retrieved from a study of blood T cell repertoires in COVID-19. V was pared by 4 bases and J by 9 bases, with 22 bases between. Per the germline V gene, CDR1 is LGHDT and CDR2 is YNNKEL (reference sequence). The CDR3 covers 17 residues. Study processing details: Estimation of nucleated cell counts relied on the amplification of reference gene primers. Assay used: immunoSEQ multiplex PCR; TCRdb lists only in-frame clones, some missing. For V, J and clone size, that table is used; D and trimming come from the DNA. There are about 180,000 clones in the sample; approximately 88% occur only once, and 7% lies in the top ten.

The sequence was obtained from a woman between 35 and 50 years old with COVID-19, enrolled during active disease. The sample was peripheral blood. The chain couples TRBV3-1 (or the pseudogene TRBV3-2) to TRBJ1-6; weak D call: TRBD1 (5 bases). The CDR3 region is CASSRSGGREVSSPLHF. Here the CDR3 DNA reads TGTGCCAGCAGCCGTTCGGGGGGGAGGGAGGTTAGTTCACCCCTCCACTTT.